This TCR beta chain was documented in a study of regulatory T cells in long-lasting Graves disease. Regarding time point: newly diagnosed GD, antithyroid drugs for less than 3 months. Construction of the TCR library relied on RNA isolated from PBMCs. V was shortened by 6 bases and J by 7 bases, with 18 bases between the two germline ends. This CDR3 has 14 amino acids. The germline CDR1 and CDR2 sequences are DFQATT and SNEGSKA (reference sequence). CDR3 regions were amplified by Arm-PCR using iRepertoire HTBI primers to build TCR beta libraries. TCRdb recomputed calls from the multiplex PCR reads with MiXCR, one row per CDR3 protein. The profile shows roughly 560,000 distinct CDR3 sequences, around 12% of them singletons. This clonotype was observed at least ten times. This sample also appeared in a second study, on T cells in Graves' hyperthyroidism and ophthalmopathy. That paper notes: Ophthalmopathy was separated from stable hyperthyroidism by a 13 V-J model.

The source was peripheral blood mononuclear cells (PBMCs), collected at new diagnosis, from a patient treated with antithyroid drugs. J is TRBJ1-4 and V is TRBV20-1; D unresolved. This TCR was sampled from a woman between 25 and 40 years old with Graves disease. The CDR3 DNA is TGCAGTGCCCCAAGGCGGGGTTGGGGTGAAAAACTGTTTTTT. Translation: CSAPRRGWGEKLFF.